This T cell receptor beta chain came from a study of blood T cells in healthy people across ages (dated by TCRdb to 2013 to 2016). Regarding the complete study: In model experiments, template switching captured about one uniquely barcoded TCR beta cDNA molecule for every two T cells. Age-related changes in TCR beta repertoire diversity were measured in the study by deep sequencing normalized with unique cDNA molecular identifiers. Four age groups were formed from the donors: young (average approximately 15 years), middle-aged (approximately 42), aged (roughly 58) and long-lived (roughly 81). To avoid experimental bias, donors of different ages were distributed randomly across sequencing lanes. For two donors (one aged 18 to 30 and one aged 80 or older), the study analyzed two additional independent replicas of 1 million unique cDNA reads from the same blood draw.

The library was prepared using 5' RACE. These reads were obtained on an Illumina HiSeq 2500. A second PCR of about 7 to 12 cycles was performed with a sample-barcoded 5' primer and a J-beta primer mix. Each TCR beta cDNA molecule received a unique molecular identifier from a template-switch 5' adaptor carrying 12 random nucleotides. Each sample yielded at least 2.5 million CDR3-containing paired-end reads. First-strand cDNA synthesis was performed from all RNA using the Mint cDNA synthesis kit, with priming by a TRBC-specific oligonucleotide. Following uracil-DNA glycosylase treatment, a first 18-cycle PCR with universal primers M1SS and BC2_uni_R was performed on all cDNA. On the authors' methods: Normalization of each sample was performed by random selection of 1 million high-quality reads, each carrying a distinct molecular identifier. Instead of being binned into consensus sequences, reads that shared molecular identifiers were thrown out. MiTCR, set to a Q25 quality threshold and the strictest error-elimination algorithm, was used for CDR3 identification, clonotype clustering and error correction. Lower-bound total TCR beta diversity was estimated with a nonparametric unseen species model using Euler transformation. TCRdb reworked the public reads: Q25 trimming with fastp, MiXCR clone assembly, productive beta chains retained. CDR3 protein duplicates are merged, each entry listing the most common genes and DNA. These V and J calls rely on TCRdb rather than the paper's analysis. In all, the sample holds 790,000 or so distinct CDR3 sequences, and about 61% of those were seen once. The ten largest clones represent 20% to 30% of the sample.

The roughly 39 donors, aged about 6 to 95 years, were systemically healthy Caucasian individuals from Russia. Each donor gave ten milliliters of peripheral blood, drawn into EDTA-treated Vacutainer tubes. PBMCs were isolated by Ficoll-Paque density-gradient centrifugation, with at least 7 million obtained per sample. Total RNA was extracted from PBMCs with Trizol reagent, with at least 5.5 micrograms obtained per sample. The percentages of naive CD45RAhigh/CD27high T cells were determined by flow cytometry on a PBMC aliquot from every donor. The CDR1 and CDR2 encoded by the germline V gene are SGDLS and YYNGEE. The CDR3 starts with the cysteine, ends with the phenylalanine, and has 14 residues. The read is trimmed to its CDR3 DNA, 42 bases read in frame from base 1. V drops 0 bases and J drops 8 bases, leaving 13 bases in between. A remark on this clonotype: The target of this receptor is not known. No base-level quality is on record; no much larger clone is a single base apart.

What the work shows at the level of the full study, not this receptor alone: Observed TCR beta diversity per million T cells fell roughly linearly with age, and a significant reduction was already apparent by age roughly 41. Because the CMV infection status of the donors was unknown, age-related changes in expanded clonotypes may potentially have been confounded. Because profiling used bulk unsorted PBMCs, naive and antigen-experienced compartments could not be compared conclusively. Observed TCR beta diversity correlated strongly with the percentage of naive T cells measured by flow cytometry. Compared with the aged group, the long-lived group had more naive CD4+ T cells, fewer expanded clones and increased TCR diversity, suggesting age selection. Total diversity estimates from one million sequenced T cells were considered lower bounds and underestimates.

The sample was blood. This sequence uses TRBV9 and TRBJ2-3; the D gene assignment is ambiguous. The TCR sequence derives from a man aged 35-49 years in good health. The base sequence is TGTGCCAGCAGCGTAGCTATCGCCCCCCGTACGCAGTATTTT. Its protein reads: CASSVAIAPRTQYF.